These T cell receptor beta chains were read from a single sample in a study of blood T cell repertoires in COVID-19. Libraries were prepared by immunoSEQ multiplex PCR; TCRdb keeps only in-frame clonotypes and omits some of them. This sample has around 58,000 clones, with approximately 78% found just once. The sample taken for sequencing was PBMCs or T cells enriched from blood (not recorded which). Receptors originate from a woman in her thirties or forties with acute COVID-19. The CDR3 runs from the conserved cysteine through the conserved F or W. D genes are given only for firm matches. Size is stated for part of the rows, as once, few or many counts, or as a class when the clone is expanded.

CDR3aa	CDR3nt	v_gene	d_gene	j_gene	abundance
CASRLAGGPIGELFF	TGTGCCAGCAGGTTAGCGGGAGGGCCCATCGGGGAGCTGTTTTTT	TRBV6-5	TRBD2	TRBJ2-2	.
CASKSAGPGGEQYF	TGTGCCAGCAAGTCCGCCGGGCCAGGGGGCGAGCAGTACTTC	TRBV5-4	TRBD1	TRBJ2-7	many
CASSYKKSNQPQHF	TGTGCCAGCAGTTATAAAAAAAGCAATCAGCCCCAGCATTTT	TRBV27	.	TRBJ1-5	.
CASGPPTGNTEAFF	TGTGCTAGTGGTCCTCCGACGGGGAACACTGAAGCTTTCTTT	TRBV12-5	.	TRBJ1-1	.
CASSFPGQSNTEAFF	TGTGCCAGCAGTTTCCCTGGACAGTCGAACACTGAAGCTTTCTTT	TRBV7-8	.	TRBJ1-1	.
CASSPRTSGDPNTGELFF	TGTGCCAGCAGCCCGCGGACTAGCGGAGATCCGAACACCGGGGAGCTGTTTTTT	TRBV7-6	TRBD2	TRBJ2-2	.
CSAENNEQFF	TGCAGTGCTGAGAACAATGAGCAGTTCTTC	TRBV20-1	.	TRBJ2-1	.
CASSPTGTGGNGYTF	TGTGCCAGCTCACCCACCGGGACAGGGGGGAATGGCTACACCTTC	TRBV18	TRBD1	TRBJ1-2	.
CASSLPLGGANTEAFF	TGTGCCAGCAGCTTGCCCCTAGGAGGGGCGAACACTGAAGCTTTCTTT	TRBV5-4	.	TRBJ1-1	once
CASSPPEATGELFF	TGTGCCAGCTCACCACCGGAAGCGACCGGGGAGCTGTTTTTT	TRBV18	.	TRBJ2-2	.
CASSDGQGGKNEQFF	TGTGCCAGCAGTGACGGTCAGGGGGGAAAAAATGAGCAGTTCTTC	TRBV6-4	.	TRBJ2-1	.